These 8 T cell receptor beta chains originate from one sample sequenced in a study of blood T cells in healthy people across ages. It was with a sample-barcoded 5' primer and a J-beta primer mix that a second PCR of about 7 to 12 cycles was run. Using its own MiXCR run on the 5' RACE reads, TCRdb lists one record per CDR3 protein. The table includes 1.5 million or so distinct CDR3 sequences, approximately 39% detected once. The specimen sequenced was blood. The receptors stem from a woman younger than 35 in good health.

The rearrangement joins TRBV20-1 to TRBJ1-4; possible D gene TRBD1, 5 bases. The V gene lost 3 bases and the J gene lost 7 bases, with 9 bases spanning the gap. Germline CDR1 reads DFQATT; CDR2 reads SNEGSKA (reference sequence). The CDR3 extends over 12 amino acids. CDR3: CSASRVGEKLFF. The CDR3 region has the DNA TGCAGTGCTAGCAGGGTGGGTGAAAAACTGTTTTTT.

The chain employs TRBV5-1 and TRBJ2-6, with D unclear. The CDR3 is made up of 14 amino acids. The V gene lost 7 bases and the J gene lost 3 bases, with 11 bases spanning the gap. The germline V gene has CDR1 SGHRS and CDR2 YFSETQ. The CDR3 here is CASAEMIGANVLTF. CDR3 coding DNA: TGCGCCAGCGCTGAGATGATTGGGGCCAACGTCCTGACTTTC.

This clonotype was seen at least ten times. This rearrangement joins TRBV4-3 to TRBJ1-2; D perhaps matches TRBD1 (5 bases). Per germline, CDR1 LGHNA and CDR2 YSLEER. V was trimmed by 4 bases and J by 5 bases, leaving 11 bases between them. This CDR3 region has 13 residues. DNA of the CDR3: TGCGCCAGCAGCCGGGGGGAAGGGTATGGCTACACCTTC. Translated: CASSRGEGYGYTF.

This clonotype was recorded once. The chain is built from TRBV20-1 and TRBJ2-3; D could derive from TRBD1 or TRBD2 (6 bases each). The CDR3 is 16 residues long. Per germline, CDR1 DFQATT and CDR2 SNEGSKA (reference sequence). Between the trimmed V and J ends, which lost 1 base and 0 bases, there was a span of 14 bases. Here the CDR3 reads CSARGRRGTSTDTQYF. Written as DNA, the CDR3 is TGCAGTGCTAGAGGAAGGAGGGGGACTAGCACAGATACGCAGTATTTT.

In its sample, this clonotype was seen a few times. The chain employs TRBV28 and TRBJ1-2; TRBD1 is a possible D gene (6 bases). CDR3 length: 14 amino acids. In germline, CDR1 is MDHEN, CDR2 SYDVKM. Trimming took off 7 bases at V and 5 bases at J, with 17 bases between the two ends. CDR3 in DNA: TGTGCCAGCAATCTTCCGGGACAAATTTATGGCTACACCTTC. It is translated as CASNLPGQIYGYTF.

V and J are TRBV25-1 and TRBJ1-1, with D possibly being TRBD1 (6 bases). V was trimmed by 3 bases and J by 4 bases, leaving 12 bases between them. Germline V gene sequence: CDR1 MGHDK, CDR2 SYGVNS. CDR3 length: 14 residues. The CDR3 DNA follows: TGTGCCAGCAGTGATCCCAGGGGTGGCACTGAAGCTTTCTTT. As protein: CASSDPRGGTEAFF.

In this sample, this clonotype turned up a few times. The V call is TRBV7-2, the J call TRBJ2-3; D is perhaps TRBD1 (5 bases). Trimming took off 4 bases at V and 1 base at J, with 12 bases between the two ends. This CDR3 contains 15 residues. Germline V gives CDR1 SGHTA, CDR2 FQGNSA. The CDR3 spells CASSWAIGGTDTQYF. For the CDR3, the DNA is TGTGCCAGCAGCTGGGCCATAGGGGGCACAGATACGCAGTATTTT.

The chain couples TRBV7-9 to TRBJ2-3; TRBD2 aligns across 7 bases. CDR3 length equals 13 residues. From germline, CDR1 is SEHNR and CDR2 FQNEAQ (reference sequence). V lost 8 bases and J lost 3; bases outside the gene matches: 5. The CDR3 coding sequence is TGTGCCAGCTGTCCGGGAGGTACAGATACGCAGTATTTT. It yields the protein CASCPGGTDTQYF. Looking up the rest from reference TRBV7-9 and TRBJ2-3 gives the full variable domain: DTGVSQNPRHKITKRGQNVTFRCDPISEHNRLYWYRQTLGQGPEFLTYFQNEAQLEKSRLLSDRFSAERPKGSFSTLEIQRTEQGDSAMYLCASCPGGTDTQYFGPGTRLTVL.